The clone carrying this T cell receptor beta chain was counted many times. The antigen is not known. These data originate in a study of T cells in Graves' hyperthyroidism and ophthalmopathy. The wider study: Peripheral blood samples were taken at initial diagnosis, prior to any treatment.

The V gene end was trimmed by 4 bases and the J gene end by 5 bases; junction bases not matched to a gene: 3. In germline, CDR1 is SGDLS, CDR2 YYNGEE. The CDR3 extends over 14 amino acids. Points from the study as a whole: Most expanded thyroid clonotypes above 0.001 also appeared in blood. Model predictions of ophthalmopathy came a median approximately 6 months before onset.

What was amplified from RNA transcripts were TCR beta CDR3 regions. HTBI primers were the set used in a first-round RT-PCR of the TCR CDR3. TCRdb independently ran MiXCR on the multiplex PCR reads; one entry per CDR3 protein. There are about 690,000 distinct CDR3 sequences in the sample; roughly 17% occur only once, and around 15% lies in the top ten. The V gene is TRBV9, the J gene TRBJ2-1, with 10 bases that match TRBD2. The TCR comes from a man between 50 and 59 years old with Graves' hyperthyroidism. The sample consisted of blood. Here the CDR3 DNA reads TGTGCCAGCAGCCTAGCGGGAGAGGACAATGAGCAGTTCTTC. It specifies CASSLAGEDNEQFF.